This TCR beta chain was identified during a study of T cell responses to AZD1222 COVID-19 vaccine. Assay used: immunoSEQ multiplex PCR; TCRdb lists only in-frame clones, some missing. Of around 150,000 clones listed, approximately 90% are singletons. The ends lost 5 bases at V and 8 bases at J; junction bases unmatched: 14. CDR3 length: 16 residues. The germline CDR1 and CDR2 sequences are SGHVS and FQNEAQ. The receptor's source is an adult who received the AZD1222 COVID-19 vaccine. J is TRBJ1-4 and V is TRBV7-8, with 7 positions matching TRBD1. The material sequenced was peripheral blood, taken 28 days after the second AZD1222 dose. CDR3 residues: CASSRTGTVHREKLFF. The CDR3, as DNA: TGTGCCAGCAGCCGAACCGGGACAGTCCATAGGGAAAAACTGTTTTTT.